This TCR beta chain was found in a study of T cells in Graves' hyperthyroidism and ophthalmopathy. CDR3 length: 13 amino acids. The V gene's germline CDR1 is MNHNS and CDR2 SASEGT. Trimming shortened V by 5 bases and J by 12 bases, and 18 bases separated the two germline ends. From RNA transcripts, TCR beta CDR3 regions were amplified. The HTBI primer set drove a first-round RT-PCR of the TCR CDR3. TCRdb analysed the multiplex PCR reads with MiXCR anew, one entry per CDR3 protein. Here the sample spans some 500,000 distinct CDR3 sequences, approximately 15% being singletons. This clonotype was seen many times.

This receptor was identified in a woman between 18 and 30 years old with Graves' hyperthyroidism. The V gene is TRBV6-1, the J gene TRBJ2-3; perhaps TRBD2 as D (6 bases). Sequenced material: blood. The CDR3 is CASSWATGDPQYF. CDR3 coding DNA: TGTGCCAGCAGTTGGGCCACGGGAGACCCTCAGTATTTT.